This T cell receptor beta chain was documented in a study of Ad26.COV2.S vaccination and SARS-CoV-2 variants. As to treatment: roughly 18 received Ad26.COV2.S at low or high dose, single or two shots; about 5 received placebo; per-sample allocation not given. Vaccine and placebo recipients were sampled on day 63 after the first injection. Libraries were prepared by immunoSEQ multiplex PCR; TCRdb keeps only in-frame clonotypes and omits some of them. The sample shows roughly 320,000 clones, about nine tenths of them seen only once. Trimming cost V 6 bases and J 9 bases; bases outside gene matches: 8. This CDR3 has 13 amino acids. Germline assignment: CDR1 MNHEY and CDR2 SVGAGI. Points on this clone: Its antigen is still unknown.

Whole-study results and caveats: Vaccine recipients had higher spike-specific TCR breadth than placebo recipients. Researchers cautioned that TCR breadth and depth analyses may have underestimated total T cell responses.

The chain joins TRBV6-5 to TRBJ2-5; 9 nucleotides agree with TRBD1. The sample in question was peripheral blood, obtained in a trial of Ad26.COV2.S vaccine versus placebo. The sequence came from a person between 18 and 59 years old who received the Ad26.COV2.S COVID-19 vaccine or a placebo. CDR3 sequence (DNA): TGTGCCAGCAGACAGGGGGCCGGGGAGTCCCAGTACTTC. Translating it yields CASRQGAGESQYF.